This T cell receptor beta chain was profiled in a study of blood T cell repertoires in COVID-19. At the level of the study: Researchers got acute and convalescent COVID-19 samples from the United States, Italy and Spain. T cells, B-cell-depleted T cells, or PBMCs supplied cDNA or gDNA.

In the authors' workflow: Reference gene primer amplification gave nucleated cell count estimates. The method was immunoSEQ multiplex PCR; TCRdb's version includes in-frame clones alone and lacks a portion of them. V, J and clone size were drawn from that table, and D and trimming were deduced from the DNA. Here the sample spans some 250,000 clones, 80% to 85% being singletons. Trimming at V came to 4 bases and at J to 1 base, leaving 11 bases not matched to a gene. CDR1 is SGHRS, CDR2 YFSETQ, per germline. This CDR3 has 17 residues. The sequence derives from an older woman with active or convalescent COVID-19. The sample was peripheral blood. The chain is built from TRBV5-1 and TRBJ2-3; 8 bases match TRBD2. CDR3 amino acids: CASSRTTLAGGTDTQYF. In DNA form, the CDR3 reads TGCGCCAGCAGCCGGACGACTCTAGCGGGCGGCACAGATACGCAGTATTTT. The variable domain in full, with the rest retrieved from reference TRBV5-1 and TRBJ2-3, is KAGVTQTPRYLIKTRGQQVTLSCSPISGHRSVSWYQQTPGQGLQFLFEYFSETQRNKGNFPGRFSGRQFSNSRSEMNVSTLELGDSALYLCASSRTTLAGGTDTQYFGPGTRLTVL.